The T cell receptor beta chain under discussion was sequenced for a study of cytomegalovirus exposure and HLA in healthy donors (dated by TCRdb to between 2016 and 2019). At the level of the whole study: An earlier analysis of roughly 610 of the donors reported 276 Gb of sequence data and 117 million unique TCR beta sequences obtained from approximately 180 million T cells. An early release covering approximately 600 HLA-typed donors comprised 250 to 350 gigabases of sequencing data and roughly 86 million unique TCR sequences. Of the roughly 400 genotyped donors, approximately 82% fell in the genetic ancestry cluster associated with self-reported Caucasian donors. The study aimed to test whether signatures of past pathogen exposure could be identified by cataloging public T cell receptors. Using immunosequencing, the study profiled T cell repertoires from 640 or so subjects and related those repertoires to cytomegalovirus serostatus. A separate validation cohort of approximately 120 different subjects was used in addition to the 666-subject first cohort. The study combined high-throughput TCR immunosequencing, statistical association of individual TCRs with disease status, and machine learning to predict cytomegalovirus infection status. To study patterns of TCR occurrence, a later analysis re-analyzed previously published TCR beta repertoires from 666 donors and added high-resolution HLA genotyping. Rather than using new phenotypic data, the later analysis identified candidate immune exposures from TCR beta sequences and from how often those sequences occurred across donors. To decide whether each TCR beta V gene segment behaved as functional or pseudogenic, an earlier analysis of fewer than 750 of the donors relied on high-throughput TCR beta sequencing. Donor age, sex, ethnicity and CMV serostatus were compiled alongside the repertoire data. In a later genetic analysis, genome-wide SNP genotypes for about 55% of the roughly 700 donors were used, and that subset was treated as a discovery cohort. Every repertoire in the discovery cohort had been generated on one and the same sequencing platform. Class I and class II HLA loci were covered by the typing at four-digit resolution. The number of typed donors differed by locus: 629-630 for A, B, C, DRB1 and DQB1; 500 to 550 for DQA1; fewer than 610 for DPA1; and about 450 for DPB1. About five DR-DQ haplotypes were treated as single units for association and clustering because of strong linkage in the cohort. On average, around 230,000 unique TCR beta nucleotide sequences were sequenced per donor among about 400 genotyped donors of the cohort, with roughly a sixth of those sequences being non-productive. General study outcomes and caveats: V-gene and J-gene trimming of TCR beta chains was associated with a missense DCLRE1C variant in a later genetic analysis, and the association was replicated in an independent cohort. Because the 87-base-pair reads could not distinguish some IMGT-functional V segments, including TRBV6-2 and TRBV6-3, those segments were excluded. Specific HLA alleles were associated with 16,951 TCR beta sequences at a false discovery rate of 0.05 in a later analysis. Immune exposure information for the cohort was limited to CMV serostatus. Most TCR sequences were seen in very few donors, while some public TCRs were found in many individuals. This cohort had only TCR beta chains sequenced, and the lack of alpha or paired-chain data limited which features could be detected. In a later genetic analysis, fewer N-insertions in productive TCRs were reported among donors in an Asian-associated ancestry cluster than the 666-donor mean. A later analysis reported that several top co-occurrence clusters appeared linked to parvovirus B19, influenza, CMV and Epstein-Barr virus. In vitro tests confirmed that a few of the cytomegalovirus-associated TCR beta chains recognize cytomegalovirus antigens. An earlier analysis of approximately 530 of the donors showed that most TCR beta V segments appeared in productive rearrangements either about 90% or about 30% of the time, which broadly matched IMGT annotations. A total of fewer than 200 TCR beta chains were listed by the study as associated with cytomegalovirus. When HLA alleles, especially DR and DQ, strongly co-occurred, attributing TCR associations to individual alleles was difficult. Because some donors lacked HLA typing at each locus, the association tests relied only on the typed subset. In a later analysis, TCR association rates were found to vary across HLA loci, with the most associated TCRs seen for DRB1 alleles and the fewest for HLA-C alleles. The classifier was reported to diagnose cytomegalovirus status with high specificity and sensitivity in both the original cohort and the validation cohort. According to the authors, the approach could potentially be generalized to other disease states and immunological phenotypes. Over 15 rarely observed V segments, including chromosome 9 orphons, were excluded from the earlier analysis of approximately 600 of the donors because counts were too low. A cluster of highly shared sequence variants was judged likely to represent a technical artifact of the sequencing pipeline. A later analysis found that HLA-associated TCR beta chains were more clonally expanded and had lower generation probabilities than equally common non-associated chains. Roughly uniform sequencing depth across donors was assumed in presence/absence analyses, although this assumption may not hold. A further reported finding was that TCR beta sequences accurately predicted the HLA-A and HLA-B alleles for most subjects in the first cohort. In a later analysis, most CMV-associated TCR beta chains were found to appear HLA-restricted, with HLA associations seemingly driven largely by CMV exposure. Linkage disequilibrium might explain the correlated functional status among segregating V segments, but an unknown experimental factor could not be ruled out.

Reading from cysteine to phenylalanine, the CDR3 counts 16 amino acids. Only the CDR3 DNA is retained, 48 bases long and in frame from the first base. As encoded in the germline V gene (reference sequence), CDR1 is LNHNV while CDR2 is YYDKDF. Trimming removed 5 bases from V and 10 bases from J; the gene matches leave 17 bases unexplained. On this clone itself: Its antigen remains undetermined. No clone much larger than this one lies a single base away; base qualities are absent.

The cohort was made up of around 720 healthy bone marrow donors. Cohort members were all nominally healthy when sampled, although unrecorded immune exposures were likely present. The donor was CMV seronegative and was included in the group of a few hundred seronegative cohort members. Every donor gave a peripheral blood sample, and the peripheral blood mononuclear cells from that sample were used for TCR beta sequencing. Genomic DNA extraction from the blood cell samples was performed with the Qiagen DNeasy Blood Extraction Kit. Receptor amplification or capture employed the immunoSEQ multiplex PCR assay. A mixture of 60 forward primers for TCR Vbeta segments and 13 reverse primers for TCR Jbeta segments was used in the multiplex PCR. The CDR3 region of rearranged TCR beta genes was amplified from genomic DNA with a multiplex PCR assay. The Illumina HiSeq System was used to sequence the amplified TCR beta libraries as 87-base-pair reads. The study's own analysis went as follows. Across the 600 to 700 repertoires, a later analysis counted tens of millions of unique TCR beta chains, around 10 million of which were shared by at least two donors. Raw reads were error-corrected and collapsed into unique sequences with a nearest-neighbor algorithm that merged closely related sequences to remove PCR and sequencing errors. Alignment of CDR3 sequences to IMGT reference sequences was used to assign V, D and J gene segments. Each retained sequence needed at least a six-nucleotide match to both a V gene segment and a J gene segment. A rearrangement was called productive if the CDR3 had no stop codons and remained in frame with V and J, and every other rearrangement was called non-productive. Following IMGT convention, CDR3 was defined as the stretch from the second conserved V-encoded cysteine to the conserved J-encoded phenylalanine. Sequences without an unambiguous match to a single V gene segment were excluded from the earlier analysis of 450 to 750 of the donors. An earlier analysis of some 610 of the donors called V segments functional above 56.7% productive rearrangements and segregating when the between-donor standard deviation exceeded 5%. A statistical classification framework was built to diagnose cytomegalovirus status from the catalog of TCR beta chain sequences. V and J gene assignment, in a later analysis, came from comparing TCR nucleotide sequences with IMGT/GENE-DB human TR gene sequences. Using the TCRdist pipeline, a later analysis assigned CDR3 sequences along with most-parsimonious VDJ recombination scenarios. In a later analysis, every TCR beta chain was defined by the combination of its CDR3 amino acid sequence and its V-gene family, and reads without a unique V-gene family were dropped. As a way to deal with suspected cross-contamination and a sequencing artifact, a later analysis dropped 640 or so nucleotide sequences that were highly shared and had low generation probability. In a later analysis, a clonal expansion index for each public chain was calculated from normalized within-repertoire ranks of inferred template counts. A later analysis computed generation probabilities with a VDJ recombination model fitted to out-of-frame rearrangements, and checked the results against IGoR. In a later analysis, hypergeometric tests were used to score TCR-TCR, TCR-HLA and TCR-CMV co-occurrence, with a repertoire-size bias correction applied to TCR pairs. False discovery rates were estimated in a later analysis by permuting HLA or CMV assignments 20 times. In a later analysis, co-occurring TCRs were grouped using DBSCAN, with TCRdist sequence similarity added in when clustering inside HLA-allele-positive subsets. Co-occurrence clustering excluded repertoires with fewer than 30,000 or more than 120,000 public chains, plus five with anomalous nucleotide sharing. TCRdb holds this immuneACCESS table with in-frame rearrangements only. Some clones are missing; in checked studies, unresolved V genes explain under half, and the rest has no known cause. From that table come the V and J calls and clone size; the DNA was used to work out D and trimming. The sample records 150,000 to 160,000 clones, about 85% of which are singletons. Roughly 2.3% of the sample is in the top ten clones.

The chain employs TRBV15 and TRBJ2-1; TRBD2 lines up with 7 middle nucleotides. The TCR sequence derives from a woman under 30 in good health and CMV-seronegative. Sequenced sample: PBMCs. DNA sequence: TGTGCCACCAGCTTCCCCCGAGCGGGGAGGCTCGGGGAGCAGTTCTTC. Its translation reads: CATSFPRAGRLGEQFF. Full variable domain (CDR3 extended with the reference TRBV15 and TRBJ2-1 proteins): DAMVIQNPRYQVTQFGKPVTLSCSQTLNHNVMYWYQQKSSQAPKLLFHYYDKDFNNEADTPDNFQSRRPNTSFCFLDIRSPGLGDTAMYLCATSFPRAGRLGEQFFGPGTRLTVL.